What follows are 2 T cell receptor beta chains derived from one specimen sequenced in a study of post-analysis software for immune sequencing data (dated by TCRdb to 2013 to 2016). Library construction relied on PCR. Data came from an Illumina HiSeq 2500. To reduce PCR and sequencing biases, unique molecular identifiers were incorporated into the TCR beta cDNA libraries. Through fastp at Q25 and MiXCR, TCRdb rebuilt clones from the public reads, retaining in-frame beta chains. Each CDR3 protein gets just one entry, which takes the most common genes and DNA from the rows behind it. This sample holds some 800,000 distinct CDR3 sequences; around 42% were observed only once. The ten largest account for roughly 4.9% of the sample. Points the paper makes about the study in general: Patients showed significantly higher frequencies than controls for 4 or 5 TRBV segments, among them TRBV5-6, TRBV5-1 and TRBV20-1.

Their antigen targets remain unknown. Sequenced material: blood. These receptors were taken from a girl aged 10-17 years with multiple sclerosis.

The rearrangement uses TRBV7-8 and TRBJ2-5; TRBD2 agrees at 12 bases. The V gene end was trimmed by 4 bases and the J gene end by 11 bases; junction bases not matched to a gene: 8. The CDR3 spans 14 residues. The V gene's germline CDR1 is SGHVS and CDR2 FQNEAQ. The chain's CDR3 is CASSSLLAGGKQYF. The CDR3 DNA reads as TGTGCCAGCAGCTCCTTACTAGCGGGAGGCAAGCAGTACTTC.

CDR3 bases: TGCGCCAGCAGCCATGACTACCAGGGTGAAAAACTGTTTTTT. Its translation is CASSHDYQGEKLFF. The chain has TRBV4-3 and TRBJ1-4; TRBD1 is a possible D gene (5 bases). V shed 3 bases and J shed 7 bases, with 12 bases lying between them. The CDR3 is 14 amino acids. Germline-derived CDR1 and CDR2 are LGHNA and YSLEER.